Sequencing of this T cell receptor beta chain was carried out in a study of vaccination and CD4 T cells after COVID-19. Study background: Samples taken post-COVID came a median about 98 days after diagnosis, ranging from 35 to 161. Post-vaccine sampling followed dose two by a median about 72 days (range 14 to 241). Notes on the study in general: Looking at convalescent patients, a median roughly 90% of reactive clones were present only post-vaccination.

Cultured CD4+ T-cell DNA underwent Oncomine TCR Beta short-read sequencing. TCRdb reprocessed the PCR reads via MiXCR and lists one record per CDR3 protein. In the table there are under 5,000 distinct CDR3 sequences, over 15% of which are singletons. Treatment: approximately 11-day PBMC culture with coronavirus spike peptide pools or control peptides (ViraFEST assay). This clonotype is deemed medium-sized. What it recognizes is unknown. The CDR3 loop spans 13 amino acids. Between the trimmed V and J ends, which lost 4 bases and 11 bases, there was a span of 18 bases. Germline values: CDR1 SGHNT, CDR2 YYREEE (reference sequence).

Sequencing was done on a sample of CD4+ T cells from blood, cultured in vitro. V gene TRBV5-4 combines with J gene TRBJ1-2, with a tentative D call TRBD1 (5 bases). This TCR derives from a human donor who had recovered from COVID-19. CDR3: CASSRSGLTIYTF. The CDR3 DNA is TGTGCCAGCAGCCGCTCGGGACTCACTATATACACCTTC.